The source of this T cell receptor beta chain is a study of T cells after yellow fever vaccination. About the study: The SMART-Seq v4 Ultra Low Input method served to prepare the low-cell-number fractions.

This clonotype was observed at least ten times. The CDR3 length is 14 residues. The germline CDR1 and CDR2 sequences are MNHNS and SASEGT. Trimming took 2 bases from V and 4 from J, leaving 8 bases between them. TCRdb independently ran MiXCR on the 5' RACE reads; one entry per CDR3 protein. This table has about 69,000 distinct CDR3 sequences, approximately 5.9% appearing once. Specimen: CD4+ T cells sorted from PBMCs, collected roughly 14 days after the first yellow fever vaccination. The source of this sequence is a man aged 18 to 35 who received the YFV17D yellow fever vaccine. The V gene is TRBV6-1, the J gene TRBJ2-2, with no clear D. DNA of the CDR3: TGTGCCAGCAGTGAACCCGGTCGCACCGGGGAGCTGTTTTTT. It encodes CASSEPGRTGELFF.